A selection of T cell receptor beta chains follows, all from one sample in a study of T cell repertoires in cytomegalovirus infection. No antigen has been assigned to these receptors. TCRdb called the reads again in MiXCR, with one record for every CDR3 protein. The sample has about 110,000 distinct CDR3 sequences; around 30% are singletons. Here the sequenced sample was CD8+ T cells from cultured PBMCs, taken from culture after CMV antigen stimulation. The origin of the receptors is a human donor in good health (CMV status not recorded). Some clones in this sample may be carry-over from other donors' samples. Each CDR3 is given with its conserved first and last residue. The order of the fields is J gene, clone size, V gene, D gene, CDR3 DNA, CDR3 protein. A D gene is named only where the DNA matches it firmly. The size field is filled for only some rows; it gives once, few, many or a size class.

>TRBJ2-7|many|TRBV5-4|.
TGTGCCAGCAGCAGCCGGGACCAGAGGTACGAGCAGTACTTC
CASSSRDQRYEQYF
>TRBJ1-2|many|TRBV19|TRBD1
TGTGCCAGTAGTGACAGACAGGGTAGTGCCTATGGCTACACCTTC
CASSDRQGSAYGYTF
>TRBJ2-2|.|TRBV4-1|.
TGCGCCAGCAGCCAAGAACGGCTCAACACCGGGGAGCTGTTTTTT
CASSQERLNTGELFF
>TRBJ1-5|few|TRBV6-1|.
TGTGCCAGCAGTGAAGCGCTAGGTCAGCCCCAGCATTTT
CASSEALGQPQHF
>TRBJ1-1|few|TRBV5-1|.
TGCGCCAGCAGCTTTTGGGAGGCGGACACTGAAGCTTTCTTT
CASSFWEADTEAFF
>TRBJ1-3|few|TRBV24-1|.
TGTGCCACCAGTCCGGCTTCGGGAAACACCATATATTTT
CATSPASGNTIYF
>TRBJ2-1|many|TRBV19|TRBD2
TGTGCCAGTAGTCCTCTAGCGGGCGCCTACAATGAGCAGTTCTTC
CASSPLAGAYNEQFF
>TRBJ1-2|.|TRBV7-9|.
TGTGCCAGCAGCCCCGTGGAGGTTGGCGGCTACACCTTC
CASSPVEVGGYTF
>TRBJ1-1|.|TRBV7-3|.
TGTGCCAGCAGCTTAGGTTACAGGGAGGACGATGAAGCTTTCTTT
CASSLGYREDDEAFF
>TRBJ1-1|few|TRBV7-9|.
TGTGCCAGCAGCTCCTGGGGGAGCCAGCGATCTGAAGCTTTCTTT
CASSSWGSQRSEAFF
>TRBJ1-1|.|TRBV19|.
TGTGCCAATAATAAGCGGGACTTACCTGAAGCTTTCTTT
CANNKRDLPEAFF
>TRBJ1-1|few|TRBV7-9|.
TGTGCCAGCAGACAAGATACGAACACTGAAGCTTTCTTT
CASRQDTNTEAFF
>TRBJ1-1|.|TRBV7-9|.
TGTGCCAGCAGGGGGGGGCCGGATACGAACACTGAAGCTTTCTTT
CASRGGPDTNTEAFF
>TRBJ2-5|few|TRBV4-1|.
TGCGCCAGCAGCCAAGCGGAACTACAAGAGACCCAGTACTTC
CASSQAELQETQYF
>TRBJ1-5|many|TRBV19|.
TGTGCCAGTACCACCCCAGGACAGTACAATCAGCCCCAGCATTTT
CASTTPGQYNQPQHF
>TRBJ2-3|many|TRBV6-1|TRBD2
TGTGCCAGCAGCTATTTCGCTAGCGGGGGGGCCTCGGATACGCAGTATTTT
CASSYFASGGASDTQYF
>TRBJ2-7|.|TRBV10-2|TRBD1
TGCGCCAGCAGGACAGGGGGGACCTACGAGCAGTACTTC
CASRTGGTYEQYF
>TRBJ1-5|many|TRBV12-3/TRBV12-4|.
TGTGCCAGCAGTTTGGGGGGAACTAATCAGCCCCAGCATTTT
CASSLGGTNQPQHF
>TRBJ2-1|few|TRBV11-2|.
TGTGCCAGCAGCTTTCTTCCTGTCGGGGGGCGATACAATGAGCAGTTCTTC
CASSFLPVGGRYNEQFF
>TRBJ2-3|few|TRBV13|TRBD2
TGTGCCAGCAGGGCCGGGGGGGCCGCCACAGATACGCAGTATTTT
CASRAGGAATDTQYF
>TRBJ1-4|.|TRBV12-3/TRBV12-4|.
TGTGCCAGCAGTTTAGGGTCCTGGGAAAAACTGTTTTTT
CASSLGSWEKLFF
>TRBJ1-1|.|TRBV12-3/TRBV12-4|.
TGTGCCAGCACGTCCGGGGTGCCGTATCCCCCAGGCGCTGAAGCTTTCTTT
CASTSGVPYPPGAEAFF
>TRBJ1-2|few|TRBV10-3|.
TGTGCCATCAGACCACCCCGATCGGGCTTTGACTATGGCTACACCTTC
CAIRPPRSGFDYGYTF
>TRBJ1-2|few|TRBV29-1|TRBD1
TGCAGCGCCCCGGGACAGGGGCCCTATGGCTACACCTTC
CSAPGQGPYGYTF
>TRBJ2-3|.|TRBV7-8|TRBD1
TGTGCCAGCAGCCCAGGACAGGGACTCCTCTACACAGATACGCAGTATTTT
CASSPGQGLLYTDTQYF
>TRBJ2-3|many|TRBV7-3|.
TGTGCCAGCAGCCCCGGAATAGGGGGAAGGACAGATACGCAGTATTTT
CASSPGIGGRTDTQYF
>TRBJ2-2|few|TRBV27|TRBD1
TGTGCCAGCAGTCATCTGACAGGGGGCGAACCCACCGGGGAGCTGTTTTTT
CASSHLTGGEPTGELFF
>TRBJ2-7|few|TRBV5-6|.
TGTGCCACCAACTCGAGGGACTACGAGCAGTACTTC
CATNSRDYEQYF
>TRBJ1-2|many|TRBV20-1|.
TGCAGTGCTAGAGATAAGGGACCCGGGCGGGAATATGGCTACACCTTC
CSARDKGPGREYGYTF
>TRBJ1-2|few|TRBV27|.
TGTGCCAGCAGTTTAGGCAGGGCCTATGGCTACACCTTC
CASSLGRAYGYTF
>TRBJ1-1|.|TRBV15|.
TGTGCCAGAGAAGGAATACTAAGGGACCTCAACACTGAAGCTTTCTTT
CAREGILRDLNTEAFF
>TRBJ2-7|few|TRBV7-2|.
TGTGCCAGCAGCCCCACCTACGAGCTGTACTTC
CASSPTYELYF
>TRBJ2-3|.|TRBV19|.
TGTGCCTCGGGGCCCCTCGGAGGGGATACGCAGTATTTT
CASGPLGGDTQYF
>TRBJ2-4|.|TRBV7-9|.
TGTGCCAGCAGCCAATGGAGTTTGATGGCCAAAAACATTCAGTACTTC
CASSQWSLMAKNIQYF
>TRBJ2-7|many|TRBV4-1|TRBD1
TGCGCCAGCAGCTCTGGACAGGGGCTTTCCTACGAGCAGTACTTC
CASSSGQGLSYEQYF
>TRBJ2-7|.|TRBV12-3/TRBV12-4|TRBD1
TGTGCCAGCAGTTTAAGACAGGGAGACTACGAGCAGTACTTC
CASSLRQGDYEQYF
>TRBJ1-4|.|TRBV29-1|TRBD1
TGCAGCGTTTGGACGACAGGGACTGCTAATGAAAAACTGTTTTTT
CSVWTTGTANEKLFF
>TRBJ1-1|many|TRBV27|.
TGTGCCAGCAGTTTATCTCTGGGGGCGATTACCGAAGCTTTCTTT
CASSLSLGAITEAFF
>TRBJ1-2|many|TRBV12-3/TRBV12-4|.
TGTGCCAGCAGTTTAGCCCTGGGGGCGGGGATTAACTATGGCTACACCTTC
CASSLALGAGINYGYTF
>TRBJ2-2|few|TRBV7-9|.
TGTGCCAGCAGCTTAGGGGCGGCCGGGGAGCTGTTTTTT
CASSLGAAGELFF
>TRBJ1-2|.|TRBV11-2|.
TGTGCCAGCAGCGGGGAAGGCTATGGCTACACCTTC
CASSGEGYGYTF
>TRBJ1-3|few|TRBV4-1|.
TGCGCCAGCAGCCAAGATGCGGGGGCGCTCGGAAACACCATATATTTT
CASSQDAGALGNTIYF
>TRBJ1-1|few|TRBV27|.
TGTGCCAGCAGCTCCTGGGGGGGCCTGAACACTGAAGCTTTCTTT
CASSSWGGLNTEAFF
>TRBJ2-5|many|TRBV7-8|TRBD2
TGTGCCAGCAGCTTAGCGCGGGGGGGCCGAGAGACCCAGTACTTC
CASSLARGGRETQYF
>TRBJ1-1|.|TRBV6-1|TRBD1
TGTGCCAGCAGTTATACAGGGGTTAACACTGAAGCTTTCTTT
CASSYTGVNTEAFF
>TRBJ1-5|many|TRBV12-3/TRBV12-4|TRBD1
TGTGCCAGCAGTACAGGGGAGCACAATCAGCCCCAGCATTTT
CASSTGEHNQPQHF
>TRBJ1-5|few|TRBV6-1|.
TGTGCCAGCAGTGAAGGTCAGGGGAATCAGCCCCAGCATTTT
CASSEGQGNQPQHF
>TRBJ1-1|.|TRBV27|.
TGTGCCAGCCTCGGGGGGACTGAAGCTTTCTTT
CASLGGTEAFF
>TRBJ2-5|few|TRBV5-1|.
TGCGCCAGCAGCTCCCCACCGACCGGTAGACTGGTAGGAGAGACCCAGTACTTC
CASSSPPTGRLVGETQYF
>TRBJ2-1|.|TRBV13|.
TGTGCCAGCAGCTTACGGGCAGGTGGAACCTACAATGAGCAGTTCTTC
CASSLRAGGTYNEQFF
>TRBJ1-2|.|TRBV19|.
TGTGCCAGTAGTGCGATACTCAGGGTTGGTGGCTACACCTTC
CASSAILRVGGYTF